This T cell receptor (beta chain) was identified during a study of blood T cell repertoires in COVID-19. As for the study in general: The United States, Italy and Spain provided the acute and convalescent COVID-19 samples.

The germline gives CDR1 KGHSH, CDR2 LQKENI. The CDR3 sequence is 17 residues long. Deletions cut 3 bases from V and 1 base from J, with 18 bases between. In the authors' workflow: Cell counts per sample came from amplifying reference gene primers. TCRdb keeps only in-frame clones here, not all; method: immunoSEQ multiplex PCR. D and trimming come from the DNA, and the V and J calls and clone size come from that table. The sample has 250,000 to 350,000 clones, around 85% seen once. Seattle-derived patients entered the study during active infection and were followed longitudinally. The sequence came from a human donor with COVID-19, enrolled during active disease. The donor label of this sample is uncertain. Source material: peripheral blood. This chain connects TRBV18 to TRBJ1-1; D unresolved. The CDR3, as DNA: TGTGCCAGCTCACCGAACGTCCCGGGTTTTACGAACACTGAAGCTTTCTTT. Residues: CASSPNVPGFTNTEAFF.